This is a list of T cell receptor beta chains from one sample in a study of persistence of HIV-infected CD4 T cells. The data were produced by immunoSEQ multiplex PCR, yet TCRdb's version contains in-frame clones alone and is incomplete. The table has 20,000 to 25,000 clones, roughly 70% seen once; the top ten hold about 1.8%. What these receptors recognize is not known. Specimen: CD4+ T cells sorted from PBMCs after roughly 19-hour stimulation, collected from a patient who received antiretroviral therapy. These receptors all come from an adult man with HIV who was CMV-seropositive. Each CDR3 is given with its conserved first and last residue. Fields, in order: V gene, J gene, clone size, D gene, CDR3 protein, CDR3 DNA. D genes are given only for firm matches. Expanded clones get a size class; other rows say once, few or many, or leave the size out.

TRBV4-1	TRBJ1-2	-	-	CASSQVFLTSGPAVYGYTF	TGCGCCAGCAGCCAAGTCTTTCTAACCTCGGGACCCGCCGTCTATGGCTACACCTTC
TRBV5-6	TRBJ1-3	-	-	CASSLGGPSGNTIYF	TGTGCCAGCAGCTTGGGAGGGCCCTCTGGAAACACCATATATTTT
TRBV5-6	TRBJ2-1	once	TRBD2	CASAPGTSGGAGEQFF	TGTGCCAGCGCCCCCGGGACTAGCGGGGGGGCCGGTGAGCAGTTCTTC
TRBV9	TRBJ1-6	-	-	CASSPDPRRGALHF	TGTGCCAGCAGCCCGGACCCGCGGAGGGGGGCCCTCCACTTT
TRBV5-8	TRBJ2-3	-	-	CASSGRRDGDTQYF	TGTGCCAGCAGCGGGAGGCGGGATGGAGATACGCAGTATTTT
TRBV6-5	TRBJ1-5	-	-	CASSEDFSNQPQHF	TGTGCCAGCAGCGAGGATTTTAGCAATCAGCCCCAGCATTTT
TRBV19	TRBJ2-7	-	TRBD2	CASSPLAGGFSGAPVYEQYF	TGTGCCAGTAGCCCTCTCGCTGGGGGCTTTAGCGGGGCCCCGGTCTACGAGCAGTACTTC
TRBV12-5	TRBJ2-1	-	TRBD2	CASGLAGLAGARSYNEQFF	TGTGCTAGTGGTTTGGCCGGACTAGCGGGGGCCCGCTCCTACAATGAGCAGTTCTTC
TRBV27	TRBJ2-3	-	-	CASNHQGRDTDTQYF	TGTGCCAGCAATCATCAGGGCCGGGACACAGATACGCAGTATTTT
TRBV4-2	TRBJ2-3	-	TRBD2	CASSQQNYLSGGAADTQYF	TGTGCCAGCAGCCAACAAAACTACCTTAGCGGGGGGGCGGCGGATACGCAGTATTTT
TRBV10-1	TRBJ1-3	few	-	CASSDPFSSGNTIYF	TGCGCCAGCAGTGACCCGTTCAGCTCTGGAAACACCATATATTTT
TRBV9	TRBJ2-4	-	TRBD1	CASSLTGTGGNIQYF	TGTGCCAGCAGTCTTACCGGGACAGGGGGAAACATTCAGTACTTC
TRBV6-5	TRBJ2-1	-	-	CASSGGRGYNEQFF	TGTGCCAGCAGCGGGGGCCGGGGATACAATGAGCAGTTCTTC
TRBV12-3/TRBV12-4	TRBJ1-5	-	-	CASSRYGPQHF	TGTGCCAGCAGCCGTTATGGGCCCCAGCATTTT
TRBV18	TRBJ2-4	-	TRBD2	CASSPAGETNIQYF	TGTGCCAGCTCACCCGCGGGGGAAACAAACATTCAGTACTTC
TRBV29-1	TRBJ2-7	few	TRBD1	CSAGQAYEQYF	TGCAGCGCTGGACAGGCCTACGAGCAGTACTTC
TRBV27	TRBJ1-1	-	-	CASSLVGDYTEAFF	TGTGCCAGCAGTTTGGTCGGAGACTACACTGAAGCTTTCTTT
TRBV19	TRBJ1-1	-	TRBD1	CASSIQDRERAFF	TGTGCCAGTAGTATACAGGACAGGGAGAGGGCTTTCTTT
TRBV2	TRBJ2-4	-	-	CASSWGMSQYF	TGTGCCAGCAGTTGGGGAATGAGTCAGTACTTC
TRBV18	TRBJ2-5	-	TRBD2	CASSRGLAEETQYF	TGTGCCAGCTCACGCGGACTAGCGGAAGAGACCCAGTACTTC
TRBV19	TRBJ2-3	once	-	CASSAPATSTDTQYF	TGTGCCAGTAGTGCGCCGGCTACTAGCACAGATACGCAGTATTTT
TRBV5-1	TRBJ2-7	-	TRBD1	CASSTSGTGVHEQYF	TGCGCCAGCAGCACGTCCGGGACAGGGGTCCACGAGCAGTACTTC
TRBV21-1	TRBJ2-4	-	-	CASSKIPSGGHADIQYF	TGTGCCAGCAGCAAGATCCCTAGCGGGGGGCACGCGGACATTCAGTACTTC
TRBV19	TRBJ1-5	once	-	CASSPINQPQHF	TGTGCCAGTAGTCCCATCAATCAGCCCCAGCATTTT
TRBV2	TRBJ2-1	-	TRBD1	CASSSTGVAYNEQFF	TGTGCCAGCAGTTCGACAGGGGTTGCCTACAATGAGCAGTTCTTC
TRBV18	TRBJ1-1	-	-	CASSRGAMNTEAFF	TGTGCCAGCTCAAGAGGCGCCATGAACACTGAAGCTTTCTTT